These 19 T cell receptor beta chains originate from one sample sequenced in a study of cytomegalovirus exposure and HLA in healthy donors (dated by TCRdb to the late 2010s). The library was obtained by the immunoSEQ multiplex PCR assay. For the multiplex PCR, a mixture combining 60 forward primers for TCR Vbeta segments and 13 reverse primers for TCR Jbeta segments was used. Entries here come from immuneACCESS through TCRdb and include only in-frame sequences with V and J called. Some clones fail to appear in such tables; in the studies checked, an unresolved V gene covers under half of the shortfall, and the cause of the remainder is unknown. The sample profile shows more than 85,000 clones; 75% to 90% of them were found once. Jointly, the top ten make up 1.5% to 2% of the sample. The sequenced sample was PBMCs. These TCRs come from a middle-aged man in good health and CMV-seronegative.

The V call is TRBV19, the J call TRBJ2-1; tentative D call: TRBD2 (5 bases). Trimming removed 8 bases at V and 5 bases at J, with 7 bases between. The CDR3 contains 11 residues. Germline CDR1 and CDR2: LNHDA and SQIVND (reference sequence). The CDR3 nucleotides are TGTGCCAGTGAGAGGGACAATGAGCAGTTCTTC. Its translation: CASERDNEQFF.

The chain employs TRBV19 and TRBJ2-6; 12 bases fit TRBD1. V shed 7 bases and J 2 bases; nucleotides not matched to a gene: 6. CDR3 length: 17 residues. Germline V CDR1 and CDR2: LNHDA, SQIVND (reference sequence). CDR3 sequence: CASTAGTGGAGANVLTF. CDR3 nucleotides: TGTGCCAGTACCGCCGGGACAGGGGGCGCTGGGGCCAACGTCCTGACTTTC.

This chain joins TRBV5-4 and TRBJ1-1; D gene unclear. The CDR3 runs 14 residues. The V end lost 0 bases, the J end lost 1 base, and 7 bases lay between the germline ends. Germline V CDR1 and CDR2: SGHNT, YYREEE (reference sequence). The CDR3 loop reads CASSLDPGNTEAFF. CDR3 DNA sequence: TGTGCCAGCAGCTTGGACCCGGGGAACACTGAAGCTTTCTTT.

This clone was counted a single time. The chain is built from TRBV28 and TRBJ1-5; 8 bases map to TRBD1. Trimming at V came to 6 bases and at J to 6 bases, leaving 10 bases not matched to a gene. This CDR3 spans 15 amino acids. Germline CDR1 reads MDHEN; CDR2 reads SYDVKM. The CDR3 nucleotides read TGTGCCAGCAGGCCAACAGGGGGTCGGAGTCAGCCCCAGCATTTT. It is translated as CASRPTGGRSQPQHF.

J is TRBJ1-2 and V is TRBV6-4, with 9 bases matching TRBD1. The CDR3 runs to 15 residues. Germline V CDR1 and CDR2: MRHNA, SNTAGT. V shed 6 bases and J 1 base; nucleotides not matched to a gene: 6. Written as DNA, the CDR3 is TGTGCCAGCAGGATCGGGACAGGGAGTAACTATGGCTACACCTTC. Amino acids: CASRIGTGSNYGYTF.

The chain carries TRBV5-4 and TRBJ2-5, with 11 bases identical to TRBD2. This CDR3 region has 14 residues. Trimming cost V 5 bases and J 2 bases; bases outside gene matches: 2. Germline V gene sequence: CDR1 SGHNT, CDR2 YYREEE (reference sequence). For the CDR3, the DNA is TGTGCCAGCAGGCCTAGCGGGGGGCAAGAGACCCAGTACTTC. Protein sequence: CASRPSGGQETQYF. Looking up the rest from reference TRBV5-4 and TRBJ2-5 gives the full variable domain: ETGVTQSPTHLIKTRGQQVTLRCSSQSGHNTVSWYQQALGQGPQFIFQYYREEENGRGNFPPRFSGLQFPNYSSELNVNALELDDSALYLCASRPSGGQETQYFGPGTRLLVL.

The rearrangement uses TRBV28 and TRBJ2-3; 12 nucleotides align to TRBD1. The CDR3 is made up of 17 amino acids. V was pared by 3 bases and J by 5 bases, with 9 bases of the junction left unmatched. Per the germline V gene, CDR1 is MDHEN and CDR2 is SYDVKM. In DNA form, the CDR3 reads TGTGCCAGCAGTTTCCTCGGGACAGGGGGCAGTCAAGATACGCAGTATTTT. Protein product: CASSFLGTGGSQDTQYF.

This clone came up once. The chain links TRBV7-7 to TRBJ2-2, with D perhaps matching TRBD1 (6 bases). Looked up from germline, CDR1 is SSHAT and CDR2 is FNYEAQ (reference sequence). The CDR3 loop spans 13 amino acids. The V end was cut by 4 bases, the J end by 6 bases, with 9 bases between. The CDR3 region is CASSSQGPGELFF. CDR3 DNA sequence: TGTGCCAGCAGCTCACAGGGTCCCGGGGAGCTGTTTTTT. The full variable domain, with the rest looked up from reference TRBV7-7 and TRBJ2-2, is GAGVSQSPRYKVTKRGQDVTLRCDPISSHATLYWYQQALGQGPEFLTYFNYEAQPDKSGLPSDRFSAERPEGSISTLTIQRTEQRDSAMYRCASSSQGPGELFFGEGSRLTVL.

This clone was counted only a few times. The V call is TRBV14, the J call TRBJ2-7; no clear D. The germline V gene encodes CDR1 SGHDN and CDR2 FVKESK. The V end was cut by 4 bases, the J end by 2 bases, with 6 bases between. The CDR3 is made up of 12 amino acids. The CDR3 protein is CASSLSTYEQYF. The CDR3 DNA is TGTGCCAGCAGCCTTAGTACCTACGAGCAGTACTTC.

This clone occurred once. This chain links TRBV7-2 with TRBJ1-2; the D gene is possibly TRBD1 (5 bases). Germline loops: CDR1 SGHTA, CDR2 FQGNSA. Between the trimmed V and J ends, which lost 6 bases and 3 bases, there was a span of 8 bases. CDR3 length: 12 amino acids. Written as DNA, the CDR3 is TGTGCCAGCAGAACAGGAGACTATGGCTACACCTTC. It codes for CASRTGDYGYTF.

V is TRBV6-1 and J is TRBJ2-2; TRBD1 agrees at 7 bases. Germline V gene sequence: CDR1 MNHNS, CDR2 SASEGT. CDR3 length: 16 amino acids. With 2 bases clipped from V and 6 bases from J, the junction kept 9 bases outside the gene matches. CDR3 in amino acids: CASSERPGGSSGELFF. As DNA, the CDR3 is TGTGCCAGCAGTGAAAGACCAGGGGGTTCCTCCGGGGAGCTGTTTTTT.

This sequence joins TRBV7-4 and TRBJ1-5; weak D call: TRBD1 (6 bases). There are 17 residues in the CDR3. The V end was cut by 7 bases, the J end by 0 bases, with 19 bases between. The germline V gene encodes CDR1 SGHVT and CDR2 SQSDAQ. CDR3 sequence (DNA): TGTGCCAGCACCCGAAGGTTACAGGGCGCTAGCAATCAGCCCCAGCATTTT. It translates to CASTRRLQGASNQPQHF.

The chain employs TRBV30 and TRBJ1-5; D remains ambiguous. Deletions cut 0 bases from V and 4 bases from J, with 16 bases between. The CDR3 is 16 residues long. CDR1 is GTSNPN, CDR2 SVGIG, per germline (reference sequence). Written as DNA, the CDR3 is TGTGCCTGGAGTGTAAACGGAGGCAGAACTAATCAGCCCCAGCATTTT. Amino acid sequence: CAWSVNGGRTNQPQHF.

This clone was counted only a few times. The chain employs TRBV23-1 and TRBJ2-4; tentatively, D is TRBD1 (5 bases). TRBV23-1 is an open reading frame, and its role is uncertain. There are 15 residues in the CDR3. Trimming stripped 6 bases from V and 5 bases from J, with 17 bases between. CDR3 DNA: TGCGCCAGCAGGTGGGCCAGGGTTAAGGAAAACATTCAGTACTTC. Encoded protein: CASRWARVKENIQYF.

The chain employs TRBV6-1 and TRBJ2-1, with a weak D call TRBD1 (6 bases). Between the trimmed V and J ends, which lost 5 bases and 8 bases, there was a span of 19 bases. Looked up from germline, CDR1 is MNHNS and CDR2 is SASEGT. The CDR3 sequence is 15 residues long. The CDR3 coding sequence is TGTGCCAGCAGTCAACAGATTGGACAGTCCTATGAGCAGTTCTTC. It is translated as CASSQQIGQSYEQFF.

V usage is TRBV10-3 and J usage is TRBJ2-3; the D gene is possibly TRBD1 (6 bases). V was clipped by 6 bases and J by 2 bases, with 9 bases between them. CDR1 and CDR2 from the germline V gene are ENHRY and SYGVKD. The CDR3 runs to 13 residues. CDR3 coding DNA: TGTGCCATCAGCACAGGGTTCACAGATACGCAGTATTTT. This codes for CAISTGFTDTQYF.

The chain recombines TRBV27 with TRBJ1-3; D is uncertain. V lost 0 bases to trimming and J lost 0 bases, with 9 bases between them. Germline CDR1 and CDR2: MNHEY and SMNVEV (reference sequence). There are 16 residues in the CDR3. Written as DNA, the CDR3 is TGTGCCAGCAGTTTATCCCCCTCTACCTCTGGAAACACCATATATTTT. It translates to CASSLSPSTSGNTIYF.

This clone was seen once. The chain has TRBV6-5 and TRBJ1-2; 9 positions agree with TRBD1. Germline V gene data show CDR1 as MNHEY and CDR2 as SVGAGI. The CDR3 extends over 14 amino acids. V lost 1 base and J lost 6; bases outside the gene matches: 3. The CDR3, as DNA: TGTGCCAGCAGTTACTTACAGGGGGCGAATGGCTACACCTTC. Residues: CASSYLQGANGYTF.

This rearrangement joins TRBV2 to TRBJ1-1; 7 bases agree with TRBD1. CDR1 and CDR2 (germline): SNHLY, FYNNEI. The junction had 5 bases not matched to a gene; V was cut back by 7 bases and J by 0 bases. This CDR3 comprises 14 residues. The CDR3 coding sequence is TGTGCCAGCAAAAACAGGGGATTGAACACTGAAGCTTTCTTT. Its translation: CASKNRGLNTEAFF.